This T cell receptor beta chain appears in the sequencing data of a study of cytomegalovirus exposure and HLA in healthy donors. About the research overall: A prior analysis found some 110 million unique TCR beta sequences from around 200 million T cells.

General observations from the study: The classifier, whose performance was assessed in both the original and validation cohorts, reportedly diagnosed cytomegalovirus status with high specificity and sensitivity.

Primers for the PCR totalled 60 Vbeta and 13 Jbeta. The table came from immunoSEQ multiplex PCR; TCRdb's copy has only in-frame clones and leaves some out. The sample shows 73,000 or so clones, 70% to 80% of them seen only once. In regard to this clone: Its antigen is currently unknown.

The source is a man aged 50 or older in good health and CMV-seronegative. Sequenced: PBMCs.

In DNA form, the CDR3 reads TGTGCCAGCAGTGCAGGCAGGGGTTATACAGATACGCAGTATTTT. As protein: CASSAGRGYTDTQYF. The rearrangement joins TRBV9 to TRBJ2-3; weak D call: TRBD1 (6 bases). V lost 5 bases and J lost 3, with 16 bases in between. Germline V gives CDR1 SGDLS, CDR2 YYNGEE. This CDR3 is built from 15 residues.